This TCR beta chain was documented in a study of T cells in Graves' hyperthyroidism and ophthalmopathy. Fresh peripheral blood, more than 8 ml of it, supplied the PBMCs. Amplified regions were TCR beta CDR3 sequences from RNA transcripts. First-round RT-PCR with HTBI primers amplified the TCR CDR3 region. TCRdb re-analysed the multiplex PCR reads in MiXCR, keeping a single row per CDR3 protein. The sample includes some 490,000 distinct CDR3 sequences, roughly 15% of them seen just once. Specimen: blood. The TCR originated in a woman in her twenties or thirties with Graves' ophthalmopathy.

The chain's CDR3 is CASSLWTGEGEQYF. CDR3 nucleotide sequence: TGTGCCAGCAGCTTATGGACAGGGGAGGGCGAGCAGTACTTC. The chain uses TRBV7-9 and TRBJ2-7; 9 nucleotides match TRBD1. In germline, CDR1 is SEHNR, CDR2 FQNEAQ (reference sequence). V shed 2 bases, J shed 6 bases, and the junction held 5 bases outside the gene matches. This CDR3 region has 14 residues.